Listed below are T cell receptor beta chains from one sample, sequenced in a study of tumor-infiltrating lymphocytes in primary liver carcinoma. TCRdb reprocessed the multiplex PCR reads with MiXCR, giving one entry per CDR3 protein. The data contain about 330,000 distinct CDR3 sequences, around three fifths of them seen just once; the ten biggest clones take up 5% to 6.5%. Sequenced: peripheral blood. Receptors originate from a man in his forties with primary liver carcinoma and hepatitis B virus infection. Each CDR3 is given without its conserved first and last residue.

J,V,CDR3
TRBJ1-1,TRBV4-3,ASSQDRRGMNTEAF
.,TRBV5-5,ASNSSRDSRTQETQY
TRBJ2-1,TRBV5-1,ASSSVATSRHNEQF
TRBJ1-1,TRBV11-2,ASSIARAMEAF
TRBJ1-1,TRBV4-3,ASSQPRERDTEAF
TRBJ2-7,TRBV11-2,TSSLEVTSYEQY
TRBJ2-1,TRBV14,VSSQVLNGQF
TRBJ1-2,TRBV6-5,ASSYYPRSGGYT
TRBJ1-3,TRBV5-1,ASRREGSGNTIY
TRBJ1-2,TRBV11-2,VSSFRQNYGYT
TRBJ2-4,TRBV11-2,VSSYLTGMAKTIQY
TRBJ1-5,TRBV10-3,AISESSGVGNQPQH
TRBJ1-2,TRBV6-6,ASADRRDYGYT
TRBJ2-7,TRBV5-1,ASSPVPGQSYEQY
TRBJ2-1,TRBV6-1,ASISRSSGPSYNEQF
TRBJ2-7,TRBV6-2/TRBV6-3,ASRPVRPDLYEQY
TRBJ2-7,TRBV14,ASSQELLSSGG
TRBJ1-2,TRBV10-3,AISEGTDRSGYT
TRBJ2-5,TRBV29-1,SVEADGIGETQY
TRBJ1-3,TRBV6-5,ASSPIIDGNTIY
TRBJ2-7,TRBV11-2,ASSFAGDPYEQY
TRBJ2-5,TRBV4-3,ANNQDWGSSGDTQY
TRBJ2-1,TRBV7-9,ASSLGGGYNEQF
TRBJ2-1,TRBV11-1,ASSLRGRASYNEQF
TRBJ1-1,TRBV4-1,ASSQDETGRNTEAF
TRBJ2-5,TRBV29-1,SVEIDRGRGETQY
TRBJ2-7,TRBV11-3,TSSLWQGYEQY
TRBJ2-3,TRBV11-2,ASRYTDTQY
TRBJ1-3,TRBV11-2,ASSLRIRSGNTIY
TRBJ2-1,TRBV5-6,ASSLYGTSGRAGWDEQF
TRBJ2-1,TRBV30,AWSLTSWKDEQF
TRBJ2-1,TRBV12-3/TRBV12-4,ASSFLDGPQIGQF
TRBJ2-1,TRBV11-2,ASSLDRTGVNEQF
TRBJ2-7,TRBV6-2/TRBV6-3,ASSSSGLLYEQY
TRBJ2-4,TRBV6-6,ASSYLKREKAKNIQY
TRBJ2-3,TRBV11-2,ASTLGPRRDSSTDTQY
TRBJ2-2,TRBV6-5,ASSYSLGSRTGELF
TRBJ2-2,TRBV11-2,ASSRTSDGGRGAV
TRBJ2-5,TRBV12-3/TRBV12-4,ASSSGPSGFFQETQY
TRBJ1-1,TRBV12-3/TRBV12-4,TSSLQRGVPGTQLPEAF
TRBJ1-2,TRBV4-1,ASSQEGTGANHGYT
TRBJ2-7,TRBV10-3,AVSEDRELGEQY
TRBJ2-3,TRBV5-4,ASSLWGAATQY
TRBJ1-6,TRBV10-2,ATQPEGGWSPLH
TRBJ2-7,TRBV4-1,ASSQGGIDEQY
TRBJ1-1,TRBV4-3,ASSQEGGNTEAF
TRBJ2-3,TRBV11-3,ASLTADTQY
TRBJ2-1,TRBV4-1,ASSQAAGGYYNEQF
TRBJ2-5,TRBV13,ASSLGLETQY
TRBJ2-3,TRBV6-5,ASSSPQGTDTQY
TRBJ2-1,TRBV6-5,ASSKDRALFEQF
TRBJ2-2,TRBV11-2,ASSLGGARELF
TRBJ1-1,TRBV5-6,ASSLGGENTEAF